These 24 T cell receptor beta chains originate from one sample sequenced in a study of radiotherapy plus CTLA-4 blockade in lung cancer. Sequencing was performed with immunoSEQ multiplex PCR; in TCRdb, only in-frame clones are kept and a portion is missing. The data hold some 110,000 clones, with roughly 84% observed a single time. The sequenced sample was peripheral blood, obtained from a patient treated with radiotherapy plus ipilimumab. These receptors were collected from a human donor with non-small cell lung cancer that progressed on radiotherapy plus ipilimumab. Some clones in this sample may be carry-over from other donors' samples.

The chain carries TRBV6-5 and TRBJ1-2; no definite D call. The CDR3 spans 14 residues. V dropped 6 bases and J dropped 2 bases, with 13 bases sitting between them. CDR1 is MNHEY and CDR2 is SVGAGI in the germline V gene. The CDR3 sequence: CASSIRAENYGYTF. The CDR3 DNA sequence: TGTGCCAGCAGCATACGGGCAGAAAACTATGGCTACACCTTC.

Points on this clone: Germline and junction disagree at one end, which may indicate a read error. This sequence joins TRBV4-1 and TRBJ2-7, with TRBD1 identical over 7 bases. The germline V gene encodes CDR1 MGHRA and CDR2 YSYEKL. CDR3 length equals 15 residues. The CDR3 DNA reads TGCGCCAACAGCCAAAAAGACAGGGCCCCCTACGAGCAGTACTTC. Amino acid sequence: CANSQKDRAPYEQYF.

The chain is built from TRBV6-5 and TRBJ2-7; D might be TRBD1 (6 bases). The germline V gene encodes CDR1 MNHEY and CDR2 SVGAGI. The CDR3 totals 11 residues. V lost 6 bases, J lost 10 bases, and 13 bases lay in between. The chain's CDR3 is CASSARQEQYF. As DNA, the CDR3 is TGTGCCAGCAGCGCTCGACAGGAACAGTACTTC.

This clone was counted between two and nine times. This chain connects TRBV28 to TRBJ2-7; D is undetermined. Trimming left V 7 bases short and J 1 base short, with 14 bases between. The CDR3 sequence is 14 residues long. Germline CDR1 is MDHEN and CDR2 is SYDVKM. Here the CDR3 reads CASISSDKSYEQYF. CDR3 sequence (DNA): TGTGCCAGCATTTCCTCCGACAAATCCTACGAGCAGTACTTC.

The chain links TRBV7-2 to TRBJ1-5, with 8 nucleotides matching TRBD1. The CDR3 consists of 18 residues. Germline-derived CDR1 and CDR2 are SGHTA and FQGNSA. With 4 bases clipped from V and 0 bases from J, the junction kept 11 bases outside the gene matches. In DNA form, the CDR3 reads TGTGCCAGCAGCTCGGGGGGGACAGGACCCTCTAGCAATCAGCCCCAGCATTTT. It encodes CASSSGGTGPSSNQPQHF.

The chain joins TRBV18 to TRBJ2-2; no definite D call. The V end was cut by 2 bases, the J end by 5 bases, with 6 bases between. CDR1 KGHSH and CDR2 LQKENI come from the germline V gene. CDR3 length: 13 amino acids. The CDR3 loop is CASSPSGTGELFF. CDR3 nucleotides: TGTGCCAGCTCACCATCGGGTACCGGGGAGCTGTTTTTT. Combining the CDR3 with reference TRBV18 and TRBJ2-2 gives the whole variable domain NAGVMQNPRHLVRRRGQEARLRCSPMKGHSHVYWYRQLPEEGLKFMVYLQKENIIDESGMPKERFSAEFPKEGPSILRIQQVVRGDSAAYFCASSPSGTGELFFGEGSRLTVL.

This rearrangement joins TRBV18 to TRBJ2-3; D gene ambiguous. Trimming took 0 bases from V and 5 from J, leaving 9 bases between them. The CDR3 is made up of 14 amino acids. Germline lookup yields CDR1 KGHSH and CDR2 LQKENI. The CDR3 sequence: CASSPPVRQDTQYF. CDR3 sequence (DNA): TGTGCCAGCTCACCACCGGTCCGGCAAGATACGCAGTATTTT.

As regards this clone: One junction end disagrees with the germline gene, perhaps due to a read error. V is TRBV7-7 and J is TRBJ1-2; D might be TRBD1 (6 bases). The CDR3 loop spans 15 amino acids. Germline-derived CDR1 and CDR2 are SSHAT and FNYEAQ (reference sequence). CDR3 region: CASSPLVGGENGYTF. As DNA, the CDR3 is TGTGCTAGCAGCCCCCTCGTAGGGGGTGAGAATGGCTACACCTTC.

V and J are TRBV5-1 and TRBJ1-4; 8 nucleotides align to TRBD1. Germline trimming cut 3 bases from V and 8 bases from J; bases unmatched to any gene: 3. The length of the CDR3 is 13 residues. Germline V CDR1 and CDR2: SGHRS, YFSETQ. CDR3 nucleotide sequence: TGCGCCAGCAGCTCGGGACAGGCAGAAAAACTGTTTTTT. It codes for CASSSGQAEKLFF.

The J gene is TRBJ2-5, the V gene TRBV5-4; D remains ambiguous. The J call may be faulty, since TRBJ2-7 better matches the DNA end. Germline-derived CDR1 and CDR2 are SGHNT and YYREEE (reference sequence). The CDR3 extends over 12 amino acids. CDR3 bases: TGTGCCAGCAGCCCTGGGTCCTACGAGCAGTACTTC. Protein: CASSPGSYEQYF.

V and J are TRBV9 and TRBJ1-6; D uncertain. Germline V lookup: CDR1 SGDLS, CDR2 YYNGEE. V was clipped by 0 bases and J by 9 bases, with 13 bases between them. CDR3 length equals 15 residues. In DNA, the CDR3 is TGTGCCAGCAGCGTAGACAGTTCGCCCCGTTCACCCCTCCACTTT. Its translation: CASSVDSSPRSPLHF.

The rearrangement links TRBV5-4 to TRBJ1-6, with D perhaps matching TRBD1 (6 bases). Germline V gene sequence: CDR1 SGHNT, CDR2 YYREEE (reference sequence). V was pared by 4 bases and J by 7 bases, with 12 bases between. CDR3 length equals 14 residues. CDR3 amino acids: CASSADSSNSPLHF. The CDR3, as DNA: TGTGCCAGCAGCGCGGACAGTTCCAATTCACCCCTCCACTTT. Full variable domain (rest looked up from reference TRBV5-4 and TRBJ1-6): ETGVTQSPTHLIKTRGQQVTLRCSSQSGHNTVSWYQQALGQGPQFIFQYYREEENGRGNFPPRFSGLQFPNYSSELNVNALELDDSALYLCASSADSSNSPLHFGNGTRLTVT.

The chain carries TRBV10-3 and TRBJ1-6; perhaps TRBD1 as D (6 bases). The V gene lost 8 bases and the J gene lost 6 bases, with 11 bases spanning the gap. CDR3 length equals 13 residues. The V gene's germline CDR1 is ENHRY and CDR2 SYGVKD. The CDR3 DNA reads TGTGCCATCGCAGACAGGTCTAATTCACCCCTCCACTTT. Its protein product is CAIADRSNSPLHF.

The chain is built from TRBV7-8 and TRBJ1-2, with 7 bases that match TRBD1. The CDR3 runs 16 residues. The V segment lost 2 bases and the J segment 4 bases; nucleotides outside the gene matches: 10. Looked up from germline, CDR1 is SGHVS and CDR2 is FQNEAQ. The CDR3 nucleotides read TGTGCCAGCAGCTTATCTGGAGGACAGGCGTTCTATGGCTACACCTTC. This gives the protein CASSLSGGQAFYGYTF. Looking up the rest from reference TRBV7-8 and TRBJ1-2 gives the full variable domain: GAGVSQSPRYKVAKRGQDVALRCDPISGHVSLFWYQQALGQGPEFLTYFQNEAQLDKSGLPSDRFFAERPEGSVSTLKIQRTQQEDSAVYLCASSLSGGQAFYGYTFGSGTRLTVV.

This chain connects TRBV4-3 to TRBJ1-2; 9 bases line up with TRBD1. CDR3 length: 14 residues. V shed 3 bases, J shed 5 bases, and the junction held 4 bases outside the gene matches. Germline CDR1 is LGHNA and CDR2 is YSLEER. The CDR3 protein is CASSHAGQGYGYTF. The DNA for the CDR3 is TGCGCCAGCAGCCATGCGGGACAGGGTTATGGCTACACCTTC.

This sequence joins TRBV5-6 and TRBJ2-7; the match to TRBD1 covers 10 bases. This CDR3 spans 14 amino acids. The V gene's germline CDR1 is SGHDT and CDR2 YYEEEE. V dropped 2 bases and J dropped 6; count of bases not matched to a gene: 5. For the CDR3, the DNA is TGTGCCAGCAGCTTTGGGACAGGGGCGATCGAGCAGTACTTC. This translates into CASSFGTGAIEQYF.

In its sample, this clone was seen a few times. This chain connects TRBV7-9 to TRBJ1-4; 8 positions match TRBD1. This CDR3 spans 14 amino acids. Per germline, CDR1 SEHNR and CDR2 FQNEAQ (reference sequence). The V and J ends lost 6 bases and 8 bases, in that order; junction bases with no gene match: 8. CDR3 in DNA: TGTGCCAGCAGGACGGACAGGGCCTACGAAAAACTGTTTTTT. Amino acid sequence: CASRTDRAYEKLFF.

This sequence joins TRBV18 and TRBJ1-6; TRBD1 matches 9 bases. CDR1 is KGHSH, CDR2 LQKENI, per germline. J gave up 6 bases and V 5 bases, and 8 bases lay outside the gene matches. CDR3 size: 16 residues. The CDR3 DNA reads TGTGCCAGCTCATTACCGGGACAGGGAACTAATTCACCCCTCCACTTT. This translates into CASSLPGQGTNSPLHF.

The rearrangement joins TRBV9 to TRBJ2-3; D gene ambiguous. Germline V gives CDR1 SGDLS, CDR2 YYNGEE. Trimming took 0 bases from V and 2 from J, leaving 10 bases between them. The CDR3 is 15 amino acids. The chain's CDR3 is CASSVAPTLTDTQYF. DNA of the CDR3: TGTGCCAGCAGCGTAGCACCTACCCTCACAGATACGCAGTATTTT. Full variable domain (remainder filled in from reference TRBV9 and TRBJ2-3): DSGVTQTPKHLITATGQRVTLRCSPRSGDLSVYWYQQSLDQGLQFLIQYYNGEERAKGNILERFSAQQFPDLHSELNLSSLELGDSALYFCASSVAPTLTDTQYFGPGTRLTVL.

The chain couples TRBV2 to TRBJ2-1, with D possibly being TRBD2 (5 bases). CDR1 is SNHLY, CDR2 FYNNEI, per germline. Trimming stripped 8 bases from V and 4 bases from J, with 9 bases between. This CDR3 is 12 amino acids long. CDR3 in DNA: TGTGCCAGCTGGGGAGAGTACAATGAGCAGTTCTTC. Its translation is CASWGEYNEQFF.

The chain carries TRBV13 and TRBJ2-7; TRBD1 is a possible D gene (5 bases). V was shortened by 3 bases and J by 2 bases, with 8 bases between the two germline ends. The CDR3 has 13 residues. CDR1 and CDR2 from the germline V gene are PRHDT and FYEKMQ (reference sequence). The CDR3 spells CASSLAGTYEQYF. As DNA, the CDR3 is TGTGCCAGCAGCTTGGCAGGGACCTACGAGCAGTACTTC.

This rearrangement joins TRBV29-1 to TRBJ2-3, with 10 bases identical to TRBD2. The CDR3 spans 13 residues. J gave up 1 base and V 7 bases, and 2 bases lay outside the gene matches. CDR1 and CDR2 from the germline V gene are SQVTM and ANQGSEA. The CDR3 coding sequence is TGCAGCGGAGCGGGGGGGCGCACAGATACGCAGTATTTT. Translated: CSGAGGRTDTQYF.

The chain employs TRBV4-3 and TRBJ2-2; D not certain. V gave up 0 bases and J gave up 7 bases, with 12 bases separating them. The CDR3 consists of 15 residues. Germline lookup yields CDR1 LGHNA and CDR2 YSLEER. In DNA, the CDR3 is TGCGCCAGCAGCCAAGACTGGCAGGCGTACGGGGAGCTGTTTTTT. This codes for CASSQDWQAYGELFF.

This rearrangement joins TRBV7-2 to TRBJ2-5, with TRBD1 identical over 7 bases. Germline trimming cut 5 bases from V and 5 bases from J; bases unmatched to any gene: 14. The germline CDR1 and CDR2 sequences are SGHTA and FQGNSA. The CDR3 length is 16 residues. CDR3 coding DNA: TGTGCCAGCAGCAACAGGGGTGGAGGTTATAGGGAGACCCAGTACTTC. Its protein is CASSNRGGGYRETQYF.